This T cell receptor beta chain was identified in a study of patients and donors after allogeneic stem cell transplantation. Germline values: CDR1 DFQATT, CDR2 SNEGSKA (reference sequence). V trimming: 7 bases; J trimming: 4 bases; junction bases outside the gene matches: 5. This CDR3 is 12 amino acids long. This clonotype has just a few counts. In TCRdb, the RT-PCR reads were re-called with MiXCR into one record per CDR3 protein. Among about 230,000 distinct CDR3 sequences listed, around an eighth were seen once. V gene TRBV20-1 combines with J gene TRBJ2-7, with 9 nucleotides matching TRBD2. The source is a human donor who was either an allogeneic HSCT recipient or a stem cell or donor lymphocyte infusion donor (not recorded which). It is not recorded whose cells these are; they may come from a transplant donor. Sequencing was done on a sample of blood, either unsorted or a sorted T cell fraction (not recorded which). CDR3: CSGRGLAYEQYF. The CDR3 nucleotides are TGCAGTGGGCGGGGACTAGCTTACGAGCAGTACTTC.